This TCR beta chain was identified in a study of identical twins. Study results and limitations: The conclusions drew on cross-sectional statistical analysis instead of tracking the same donors. Fewer insertions were carried by abundant cord blood beta clonotypes, but none was seen in memory repertoires.

The CDR3 consists of 15 residues. The trim removed 3 bases at V and 4 bases at J, leaving 10 bases unmatched. CDR1 is DFQATT and CDR2 is SNEGSKA in the germline V gene (reference sequence). This clonotype showed up just a few times. Its antigen remains unknown. Using its own MiXCR run on the 5' RACE reads, TCRdb lists one record per CDR3 protein. The profile covers about 690,000 distinct CDR3 sequences, with 21% appearing a single time and about 4.5% taken by the ten largest. The same specimen was also included in a second study, on T cells expressing NK-cell markers. In that study: Sorted CD3+CD56+NKG2C+, CD3+CD56+NKG2C- and CD3+CD56-NKG2C+ T cells provided the TCR beta repertoires. Each of about six donors carried dominant NKG2C+ clonotypes accounting for about 1.0-8% of CD8+ T cells.

Specimen: PBMCs. This chain joins TRBV20-1 and TRBJ2-5; 8 nucleotides agree with TRBD2. This sequence was found in a young woman in good health. This CDR3 is CSARPGGRIGETQYF. The CDR3 coding sequence is TGCAGTGCTAGGCCGGGGGGGCGGATCGGAGAGACCCAGTACTTC.